The 21 T cell receptor beta chains below come from one sample, sequenced in a study of OX40 agonist ivuxolimab in advanced cancers. Receptors were amplified or captured by the immunoSEQ multiplex PCR assay. In TCRdb, the immuneACCESS table is reduced to in-frame sequences with V and J assigned. These tables do not hold every clone; where another copy was compared, an unresolved V gene accounts for under half, and the others remain unexplained. For this sample the table gives under 70,000 clones, of which around 85% were detected only once. Of the sample, 12% falls within the top ten clones. Specimen: CD4+ or CD8+ T cells sorted from blood, collected in a trial of the OX40 agonist ivuxolimab. The receptors derive from an adult with an advanced solid tumor such as melanoma, head and neck, liver or kidney cancer.

CDR3 sequence: CASSIAGGSDYEQYF. The CDR3 bases are TGTGCCAGTAGTATCGCTGGGGGATCAGACTACGAGCAGTACTTC. This chain links TRBV19 with TRBJ2-7; D may be TRBD1 or TRBD2 (5 bases each). Germline V lookup: CDR1 LNHDA, CDR2 SQIVND (reference sequence). V was trimmed by 3 bases and J by 3 bases, leaving 15 bases between them. This CDR3 is built from 15 residues. The variable domain in full, completed from reference TRBV19 and TRBJ2-7, reads DGGITQSPKYLFRKEGQNVTLSCEQNLNHDAMYWYRQDPGQGLRLIYYSQIVNDFQKGDIAEGYSVSREKKESFPLTVTSAQKNPTAFYLCASSIAGGSDYEQYFGPGTRLTVT.

This clone was seen a few times. The chain couples TRBV19 to TRBJ1-2; D is undetermined. This CDR3 is built from 12 residues. Germline V gene data show CDR1 as LNHDA and CDR2 as SQIVND (reference sequence). V dropped 5 bases and J dropped 4 bases, with 8 bases sitting between them. In DNA, the CDR3 is TGTGCCAGTAGTGCAGGCTTCTATGGCTACACCTTC. Translation gives CASSAGFYGYTF.

This rearrangement joins TRBV4-2 to TRBJ2-1; tentatively, D is TRBD2 (7 bases). The CDR3 has 16 residues. Germline V gene sequence: CDR1 LGHNA, CDR2 YNFKEQ. V shed 4 bases and J shed 8 bases, with 21 bases lying between them. The CDR3: CASSPDLVGGLDEQFF. CDR3 nucleotide sequence: TGTGCCAGCAGCCCCGACCTAGTGGGGGGGCTGGATGAGCAGTTCTTC.

The chain combines TRBV4-2 with TRBJ1-4; D gene unclear. This CDR3 comprises 14 residues. V gave up 0 bases and J gave up 10 bases, with 12 bases separating them. Looked up from germline, CDR1 is LGHNA and CDR2 is YNFKEQ. The CDR3 loop is CASSQDRGRPKLFF. The CDR3 DNA reads TGTGCCAGCAGCCAAGATAGAGGGAGGCCAAAACTGTTTTTT.

This clone was observed once. The chain couples TRBV11-2 to TRBJ1-1; TRBD1 matches 9 bases. Trimming cost V 5 bases and J 8 bases; bases outside gene matches: 3. This CDR3 region has 12 residues. Per germline, CDR1 SGHAT and CDR2 FQNNGV. DNA of the CDR3: TGTGCCAGCAGCACGACAGGGGGGGAAGCTTTCTTT. Translated, it gives CASSTTGGEAFF.

This chain's CDR3 is CASTGTGPYEQYF. As DNA, the CDR3 is TGTGCCAGCACTGGGACAGGGCCCTACGAGCAGTACTTC. The chain links TRBV28 to TRBJ2-7; 9 bases map to TRBD1. Germline-derived CDR1 and CDR2 are MDHEN and SYDVKM. The CDR3 has 13 amino acids. V lost 7 bases, J lost 2 bases, and 3 bases stayed unmatched. The full variable domain, its missing parts supplied by reference TRBV28 and TRBJ2-7, is DVKVTQSSRYLVKRTGEKVFLECVQDMDHENMFWYRQDPGLGLRLIYFSYDVKMKEKGDIPEGYSVSREKKERFSLILESASTNQTSMYLCASTGTGPYEQYFGPGTRLTVT.

In this sample, this clone turned up once. The chain carries TRBV27 and TRBJ2-7; tentatively, D is TRBD2 (5 bases). The germline V and J ends were trimmed by 6 bases and 2 bases, with 11 bases remaining between them. CDR1 MNHEY and CDR2 SMNVEV come from the germline V gene (reference sequence). The CDR3 has 13 residues. CDR3 DNA sequence: TGTGCCAGCAGCCGGGAAGGGACCTACGAGCAGTACTTC. Translating gives CASSREGTYEQYF.

The V and J genes are TRBV28 and TRBJ2-1; TRBD1 is a possible D gene (5 bases). The ends were cut back, 2 bases at V and 0 bases at J, with 5 bases in the middle. Germline V gene sequence: CDR1 MDHEN, CDR2 SYDVKM. The CDR3 has 14 residues. The CDR3 sequence is CASSLDSSYNEQFF. In DNA form, the CDR3 reads TGTGCCAGCAGTTTAGACAGCTCCTACAATGAGCAGTTCTTC.

The V gene is TRBV4-1, the J gene TRBJ2-5; D possibly corresponds to TRBD2 (6 bases). The CDR3 contains 14 residues. Per germline, CDR1 MGHRA and CDR2 YSYEKL. V dropped 1 base and J dropped 5 bases, with 11 bases sitting between them. The CDR3 loop is CASSQVGGRETQYF. CDR3 DNA: TGCGCCAGCAGCCAAGTCGGGGGAAGGGAGACCCAGTACTTC.

This rearrangement joins TRBV7-8 to TRBJ1-1; no clear D gene. Germline V gene lookup returns CDR1 SGHVS and CDR2 FQNEAQ. Deletions cut 6 bases from V and 11 bases from J, with 16 bases between. The CDR3 length is 12 residues. This CDR3 reads CASSPDLLLAFF. DNA for the CDR3: TGTGCCAGCAGTCCCGACCTCCTCCTGGCTTTCTTT.

This chain's CDR3 is CASSFETRDNQPQHF. The DNA of the CDR3 is TGTGCCAGCAGTTTTGAGACAAGGGACAATCAGCCCCAGCATTTT. The chain uses TRBV28 and TRBJ1-5; unclear D gene. The CDR3 runs to 15 residues. Germline lookup yields CDR1 MDHEN and CDR2 SYDVKM. V was shortened by 3 bases and J by 3 bases, with 12 bases between the two germline ends. Complete variable domain (other parts from reference TRBV28 and TRBJ1-5): DVKVTQSSRYLVKRTGEKVFLECVQDMDHENMFWYRQDPGLGLRLIYFSYDVKMKEKGDIPEGYSVSREKKERFSLILESASTNQTSMYLCASSFETRDNQPQHFGDGTRLSIL.

The J gene is TRBJ1-2, the V gene TRBV15, with a weak D call TRBD1 (5 bases). The CDR3 spans 17 residues. Germline V gene data show CDR1 as LNHNV and CDR2 as YYDKDF (reference sequence). V gave up 4 bases and J gave up 4 bases, with 22 bases separating them. The CDR3 region has the DNA TGTGCCACCAGCACTAACCGGGGGACGTCCGAGGCCTATGGCTACACCTTC. Translated: CATSTNRGTSEAYGYTF. The full variable domain, completed using reference TRBV15 and TRBJ1-2, is DAMVIQNPRYQVTQFGKPVTLSCSQTLNHNVMYWYQQKSSQAPKLLFHYYDKDFNNEADTPDNFQSRRPNTSFCFLDIRSPGLGDTAMYLCATSTNRGTSEAYGYTFGSGTRLTVV.

This chain joins TRBV11-2 and TRBJ2-2; the D gene could be TRBD1 or TRBD2 (6 bases each). V was pared by 3 bases and J by 3 bases, with 8 bases between. Germline V lookup: CDR1 SGHAT, CDR2 FQNNGV. This CDR3 comprises 14 residues. The CDR3 sequence is CASSFGGYTGELFF. The CDR3 DNA is TGTGCCAGCAGCTTCGGGGGCTACACCGGGGAGCTGTTTTTT.

V gene TRBV10-3 combines with J gene TRBJ1-2, with D unclear. CDR3 length equals 17 residues. Germline values: CDR1 ENHRY, CDR2 SYGVKD. Trimming cost V 1 base and J 2 bases, with 17 bases left between them. CDR3 loop: CAISEFQLPLENYGYTF. CDR3 nucleotide sequence: TGTGCCATCAGTGAGTTCCAGCTTCCTCTAGAGAACTATGGCTACACCTTC.

The rearrangement links TRBV5-4 to TRBJ2-2; unclear D gene. Looked up from germline, CDR1 is SGHNT and CDR2 is YYREEE (reference sequence). The CDR3 has 12 amino acids. Between the trimmed V and J ends, which lost 5 bases and 6 bases, there was a span of 8 bases. This CDR3 is CASSLDPGELFF. CDR3 bases: TGTGCCAGCAGTCTGGACCCCGGGGAGCTGTTTTTT.

This CDR3 reads CSVDDTLAAFF. The CDR3 nucleotides read TGCAGCGTTGACGATACCCTGGCGGCTTTCTTT. The chain has TRBV29-1 and TRBJ1-1; no firm D call. The CDR3 sequence is 11 residues long. The germline CDR1 and CDR2 sequences are SQVTM and ANQGSEA. V lost 3 bases and J 11 bases, leaving 13 bases between the germline ends.

This clone was seen a handful of times. The chain employs TRBV10-3 and TRBJ1-1, with D possibly matching TRBD1 (6 bases). Germline V CDR1 and CDR2: ENHRY, SYGVKD. There are 12 residues in the CDR3. V lost 10 bases, J lost 2 bases, and 11 bases lay in between. CDR3 coding DNA: TGTGCCACCGGACAGCTAAACACTGAAGCTTTCTTT. This sequence encodes CATGQLNTEAFF.

The chain is built from TRBV4-3 and TRBJ2-2; possible D gene TRBD2, 5 bases. Germline CDR1 LGHNA, CDR2 YSLEER. V gave up 1 base and J gave up 7 bases, with 19 bases separating them. This CDR3 contains 17 residues. CDR3 region: CASSQVRWQLEGGELFF. In nucleotides, the CDR3 is TGCGCCAGCAGCCAAGTCAGGTGGCAGCTCGAGGGCGGGGAGCTGTTTTTT.

This chain connects TRBV27 to TRBJ2-1; the D is unclear. There are 16 residues in the CDR3. The germline CDR1 and CDR2 sequences are MNHEY and SMNVEV (reference sequence). The ends were cut back, 0 bases at V and 8 bases at J, with 17 bases in the middle. The CDR3 region is CASSLSTGLPMDEQFF. CDR3 coding DNA: TGTGCCAGCAGTTTATCCACCGGTTTACCAATGGATGAGCAGTTCTTC.

This chain connects TRBV19 to TRBJ2-7; perhaps TRBD2 as D (7 bases). The germline V and J ends were trimmed by 5 bases and 0 bases, with 14 bases remaining between them. This CDR3 has 15 amino acids. CDR1 is LNHDA and CDR2 is SQIVND in the germline V gene (reference sequence). The CDR3 protein is CASSPMGGASYEQYF. CDR3 DNA sequence: TGTGCCAGTAGTCCTATGGGGGGGGCCTCCTACGAGCAGTACTTC. Looking up the rest from reference TRBV19 and TRBJ2-7 gives the full variable domain: DGGITQSPKYLFRKEGQNVTLSCEQNLNHDAMYWYRQDPGQGLRLIYYSQIVNDFQKGDIAEGYSVSREKKESFPLTVTSAQKNPTAFYLCASSPMGGASYEQYFGPGTRLTVT.

The genes are TRBV19 and TRBJ2-1; no definite D call. The germline CDR1 and CDR2 sequences are LNHDA and SQIVND (reference sequence). This CDR3 comprises 17 residues. The V end was cut by 3 bases, the J end by 0 bases, with 15 bases between. CDR3 in amino acids: CASSIPPQLRSYNEQFF. The DNA of the CDR3 is TGTGCCAGTAGTATTCCCCCGCAACTCCGCTCCTACAATGAGCAGTTCTTC.